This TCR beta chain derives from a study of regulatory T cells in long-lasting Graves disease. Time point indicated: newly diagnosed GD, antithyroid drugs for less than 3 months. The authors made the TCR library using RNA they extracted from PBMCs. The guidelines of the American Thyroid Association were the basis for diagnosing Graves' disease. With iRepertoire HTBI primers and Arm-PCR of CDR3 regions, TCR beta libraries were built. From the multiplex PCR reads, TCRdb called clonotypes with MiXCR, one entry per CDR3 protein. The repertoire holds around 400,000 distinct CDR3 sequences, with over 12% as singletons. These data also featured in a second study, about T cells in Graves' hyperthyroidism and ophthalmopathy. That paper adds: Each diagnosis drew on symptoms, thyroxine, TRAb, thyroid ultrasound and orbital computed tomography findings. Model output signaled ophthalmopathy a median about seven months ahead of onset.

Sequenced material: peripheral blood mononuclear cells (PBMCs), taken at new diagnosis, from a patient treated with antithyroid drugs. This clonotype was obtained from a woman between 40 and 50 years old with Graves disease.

The DNA for the CDR3 is TGTGCCAGCAGCTCGCGGCCGGGGGAATACGAGCAGTACTTC. This translates into CASSSRPGEYEQYF. The rearrangement uses TRBV7-2 and TRBJ2-7; TRBD2 might be the D (6 bases). V dropped 4 bases and J dropped 4 bases, with 14 bases sitting between them. CDR1 is SGHTA and CDR2 is FQGNSA in the germline V gene. There are 14 residues in the CDR3.